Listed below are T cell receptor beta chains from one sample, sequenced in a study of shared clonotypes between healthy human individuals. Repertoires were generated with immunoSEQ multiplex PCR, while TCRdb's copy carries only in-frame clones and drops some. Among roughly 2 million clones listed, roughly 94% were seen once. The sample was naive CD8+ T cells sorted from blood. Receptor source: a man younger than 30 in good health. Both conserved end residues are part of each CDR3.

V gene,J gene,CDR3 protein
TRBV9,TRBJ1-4,CASSPGTGRATNEKLFF
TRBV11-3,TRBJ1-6,CASGRSTGKFRCSPLHF
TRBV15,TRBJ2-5,CATSRERPGVGETQYF
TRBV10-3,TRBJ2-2,CAISAGGELFF
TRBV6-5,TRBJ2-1,CASSYGTSGNNEQFF
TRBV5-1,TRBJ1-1,CASSLGRTGFTEAFF
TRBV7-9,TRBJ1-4,CASSYGPGILDEKLFF
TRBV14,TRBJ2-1,CASSHRGAYNEQFF
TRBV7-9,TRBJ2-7,CASSRGLAGSYEQYF
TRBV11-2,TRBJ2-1,CASSLALTGSSYNEQFF
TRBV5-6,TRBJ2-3,CAATIGGTTDTQYF
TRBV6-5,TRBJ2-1,CASSYIWGSSYNEQFF
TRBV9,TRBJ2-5,CASSVGWGAGETQYF
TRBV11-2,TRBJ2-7,CASSRTGTGGVYEQYF
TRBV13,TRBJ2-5,CASSFRTAEETQYF
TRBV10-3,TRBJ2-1,CAIRSDSGSTYNEQFF
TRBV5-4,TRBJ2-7,CASSSSSGLEQYF
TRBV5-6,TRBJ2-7,CASSFQDSSYEQYF
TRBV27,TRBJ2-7,CASSLLDSSYEQYF
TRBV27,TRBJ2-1,CASSLRTGANEQFF
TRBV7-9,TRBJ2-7,CASSPNWEQYF
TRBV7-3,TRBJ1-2,CASSLTRTGNYGYTF
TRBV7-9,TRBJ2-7,CASSLGTGSLHEQYF
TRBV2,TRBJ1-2,CASSEGGAPINYGYTF